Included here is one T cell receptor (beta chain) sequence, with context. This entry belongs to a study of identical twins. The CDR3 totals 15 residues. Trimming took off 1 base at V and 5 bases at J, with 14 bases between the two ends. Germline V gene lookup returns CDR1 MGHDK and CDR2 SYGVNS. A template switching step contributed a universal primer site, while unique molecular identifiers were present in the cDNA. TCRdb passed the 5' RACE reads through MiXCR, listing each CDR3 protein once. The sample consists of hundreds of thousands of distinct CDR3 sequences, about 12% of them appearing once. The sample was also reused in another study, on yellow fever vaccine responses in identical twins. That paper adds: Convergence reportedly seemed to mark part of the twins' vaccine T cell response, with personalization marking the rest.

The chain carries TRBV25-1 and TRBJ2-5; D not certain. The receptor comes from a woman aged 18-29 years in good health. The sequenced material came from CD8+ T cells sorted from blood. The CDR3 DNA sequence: TGTGCCAGCAGTGAATCCTACGGGCGGTGGGAGACCCAGTACTTC. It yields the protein CASSESYGRWETQYF.